This T cell receptor (beta chain) stems from a study of T cell changes during pregnancy in multiple sclerosis. The germline V gene has CDR1 SGDLS and CDR2 YYNGEE. Trimming took 0 bases from V and 0 from J, leaving 3 bases between them. The CDR3 is 13 amino acids. Repertoires were generated with immunoSEQ multiplex PCR, while TCRdb's copy carries only in-frame clones and drops some. The sample comprises about 110,000 clones, around nine tenths of which are singletons, and about 1.5% rests with the top ten. The rearrangement joins TRBV9 to TRBJ1-2; no clear D gene. The sequence was obtained from a female donor with multiple sclerosis, enrolled in a pregnancy study. This sample comprised peripheral blood, obtained in the third trimester of pregnancy. The CDR3 DNA reads as TGTGCCAGCAGCGTAGCCGCTAACTATGGCTACACCTTC. It is translated as CASSVAANYGYTF.